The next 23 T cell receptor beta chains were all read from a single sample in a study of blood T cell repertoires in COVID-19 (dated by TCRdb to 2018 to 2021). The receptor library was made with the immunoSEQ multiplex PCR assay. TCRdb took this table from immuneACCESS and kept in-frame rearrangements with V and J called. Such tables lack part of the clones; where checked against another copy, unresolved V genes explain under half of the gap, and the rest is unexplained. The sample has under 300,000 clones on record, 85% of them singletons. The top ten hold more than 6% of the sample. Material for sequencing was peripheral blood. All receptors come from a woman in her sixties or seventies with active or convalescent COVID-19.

The CDR3 nucleotides read TGTGCCAGTAAAGGCAGGGTGAACACCGGGGAGCTGTTTTTT. Its translation: CASKGRVNTGELFF. The chain uses TRBV19 and TRBJ2-2, with a tentative D call TRBD1 (5 bases). V lost 7 bases, J lost 1 base, and 10 bases lay in between. Germline V gene lookup returns CDR1 LNHDA and CDR2 SQIVND (reference sequence). The length of the CDR3 is 14 residues.

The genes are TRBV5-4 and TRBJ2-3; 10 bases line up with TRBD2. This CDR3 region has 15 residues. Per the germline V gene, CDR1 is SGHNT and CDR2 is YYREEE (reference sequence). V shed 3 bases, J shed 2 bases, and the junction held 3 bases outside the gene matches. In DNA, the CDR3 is TGTGCCAGCAGCTCCGGGACTAGCGACACAGATACGCAGTATTTT. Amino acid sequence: CASSSGTSDTDTQYF.

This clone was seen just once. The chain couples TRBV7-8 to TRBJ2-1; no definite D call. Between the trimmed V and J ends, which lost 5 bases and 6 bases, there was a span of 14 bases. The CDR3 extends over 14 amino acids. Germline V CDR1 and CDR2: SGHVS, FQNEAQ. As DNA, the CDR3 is TGTGCCAGCAGCCCCTATCGGGTACGCAATGAGCAGTTCTTC. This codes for CASSPYRVRNEQFF.

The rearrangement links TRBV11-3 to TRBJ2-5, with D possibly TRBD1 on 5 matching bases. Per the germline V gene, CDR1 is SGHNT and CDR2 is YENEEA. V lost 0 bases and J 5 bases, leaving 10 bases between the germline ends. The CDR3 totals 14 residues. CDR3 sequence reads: CASSLDRVGETQYF. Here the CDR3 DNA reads TGTGCCAGCAGCTTAGACAGGGTCGGGGAGACCCAGTACTTC.

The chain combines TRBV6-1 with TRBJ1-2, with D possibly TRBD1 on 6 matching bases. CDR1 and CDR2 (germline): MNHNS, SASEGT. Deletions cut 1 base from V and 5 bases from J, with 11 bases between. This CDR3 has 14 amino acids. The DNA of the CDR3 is TGTGCCAGCAGTGAAGAGGGGGGGTTGTATGGCTACACCTTC. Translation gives CASSEEGGLYGYTF.

CDR3 protein: CASSLMGQGNYEQYF. The CDR3, as DNA: TGTGCCAGCAGCTTAATGGGACAGGGGAACTACGAGCAGTACTTC. The chain couples TRBV11-3 to TRBJ2-7; TRBD1 agrees at 10 bases. Germline lookup yields CDR1 SGHNT and CDR2 YENEEA. V shed 2 bases and J 3 bases; nucleotides not matched to a gene: 4. This CDR3 has 15 amino acids. The full variable domain, in which reference TRBV11-3 and TRBJ2-7 provide the parts outside the CDR3, is EAGVVQSPRYKIIEKKQPVAFWCNPISGHNTLYWYLQNLGQGPELLIRYENEEAVDDSQLPKDRFSAERLKGVDSTLKIQPAELGDSAVYLCASSLMGQGNYEQYFGPGTRLTVT.

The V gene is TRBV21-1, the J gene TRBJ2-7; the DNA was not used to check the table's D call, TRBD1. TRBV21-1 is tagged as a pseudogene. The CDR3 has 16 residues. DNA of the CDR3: TGTGCCAGCAGCAAAGATGTTGCGACAGGGTGGAACGAGCAGTACGTC. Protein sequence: CASSKDVATGWNEQYV.

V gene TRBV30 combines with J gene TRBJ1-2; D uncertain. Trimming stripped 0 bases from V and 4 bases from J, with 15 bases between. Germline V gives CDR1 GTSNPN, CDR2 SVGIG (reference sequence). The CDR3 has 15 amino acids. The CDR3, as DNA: TGTGCCTGGAGTGTACGACCCACCAGGTTCTATGGCTACACCTTC. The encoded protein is CAWSVRPTRFYGYTF. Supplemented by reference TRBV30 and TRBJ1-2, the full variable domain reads SQTIHQWPATLVQPVGSPLSLECTVEGTSNPNLYWYRQAAGRGLQLLFYSVGIGQISSEVPQNLSASRPQDRQFILSSKKLLLSDSGFYLCAWSVRPTRFYGYTFGSGTRLTVV.

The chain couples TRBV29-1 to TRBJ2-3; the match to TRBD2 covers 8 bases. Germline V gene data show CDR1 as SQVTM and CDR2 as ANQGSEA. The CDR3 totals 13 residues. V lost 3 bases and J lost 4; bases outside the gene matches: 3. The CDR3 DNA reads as TGCAGCGTTGAGGTCGGGGGGGCAGATACGCAGTATTTT. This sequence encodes CSVEVGGADTQYF.

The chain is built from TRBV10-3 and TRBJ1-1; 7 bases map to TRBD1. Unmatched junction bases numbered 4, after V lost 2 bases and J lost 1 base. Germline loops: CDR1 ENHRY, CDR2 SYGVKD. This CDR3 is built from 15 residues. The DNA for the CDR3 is TGTGCCATCAGTGAGGGCGGGACAGAGAACACTGAAGCTTTCTTT. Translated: CAISEGGTENTEAFF.

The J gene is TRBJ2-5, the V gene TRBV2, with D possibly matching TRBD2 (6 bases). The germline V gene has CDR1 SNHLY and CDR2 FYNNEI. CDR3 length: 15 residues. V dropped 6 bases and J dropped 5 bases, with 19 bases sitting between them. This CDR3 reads CASRDEGTSTETQYF. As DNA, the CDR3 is TGTGCCAGCAGAGACGAAGGGACTTCCACGGAGACCCAGTACTTC.

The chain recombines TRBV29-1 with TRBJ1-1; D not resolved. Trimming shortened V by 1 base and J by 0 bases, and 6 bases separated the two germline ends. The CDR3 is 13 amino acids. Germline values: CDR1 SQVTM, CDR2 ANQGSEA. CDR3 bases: TGCAGCGTTGAAGTCTCGGTGAACACTGAAGCTTTCTTT. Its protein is CSVEVSVNTEAFF.

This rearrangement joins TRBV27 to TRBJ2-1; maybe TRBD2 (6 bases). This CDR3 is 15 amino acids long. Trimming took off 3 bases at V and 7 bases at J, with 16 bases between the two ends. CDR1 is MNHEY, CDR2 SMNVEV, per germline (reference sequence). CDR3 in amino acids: CASSFRLGGLNEQFF. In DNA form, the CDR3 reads TGTGCCAGCAGTTTCAGGTTGGGGGGATTGAATGAGCAGTTCTTC.

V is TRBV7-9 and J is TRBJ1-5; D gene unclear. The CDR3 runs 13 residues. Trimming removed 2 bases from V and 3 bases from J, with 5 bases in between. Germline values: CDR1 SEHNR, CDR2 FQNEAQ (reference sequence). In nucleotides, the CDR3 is TGTGCCAGCAGCTTAATGTACAATCAGCCCCAGCATTTT. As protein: CASSLMYNQPQHF.

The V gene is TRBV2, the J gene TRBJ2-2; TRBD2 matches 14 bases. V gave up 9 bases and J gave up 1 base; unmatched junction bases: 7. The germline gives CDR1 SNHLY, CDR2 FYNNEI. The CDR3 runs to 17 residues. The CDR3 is CASVGTSGSLNTGELFF. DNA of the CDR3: TGTGCCAGTGTCGGGACTAGCGGGAGTCTGAACACCGGGGAGCTGTTTTTT.

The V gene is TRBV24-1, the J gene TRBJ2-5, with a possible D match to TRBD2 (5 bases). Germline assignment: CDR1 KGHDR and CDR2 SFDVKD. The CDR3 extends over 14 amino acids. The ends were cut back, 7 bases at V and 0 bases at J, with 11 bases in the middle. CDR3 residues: CATSGERYQETQYF. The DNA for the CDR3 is TGTGCCACCAGCGGGGAGAGGTACCAAGAGACCCAGTACTTC.

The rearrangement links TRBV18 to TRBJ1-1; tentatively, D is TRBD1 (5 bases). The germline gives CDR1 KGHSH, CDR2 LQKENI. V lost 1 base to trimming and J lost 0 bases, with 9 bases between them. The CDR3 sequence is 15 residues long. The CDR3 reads CASSPLGHLNTEAFF. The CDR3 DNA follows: TGTGCCAGCTCACCACTAGGACACTTGAACACTGAAGCTTTCTTT.

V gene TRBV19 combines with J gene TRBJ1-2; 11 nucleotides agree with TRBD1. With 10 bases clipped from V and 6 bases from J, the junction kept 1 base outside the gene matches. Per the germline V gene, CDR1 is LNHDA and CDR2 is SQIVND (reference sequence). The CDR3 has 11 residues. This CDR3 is CATGQGDGYTF. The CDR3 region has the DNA TGTGCCACGGGACAGGGGGATGGCTACACCTTC.

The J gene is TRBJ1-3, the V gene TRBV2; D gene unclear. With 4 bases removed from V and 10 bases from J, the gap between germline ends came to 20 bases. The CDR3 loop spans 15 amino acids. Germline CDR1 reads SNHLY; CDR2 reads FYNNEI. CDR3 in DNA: TGTGCCAGCAGTGTCGGGGAGGACCAATTCGATACCATATATTTT. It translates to CASSVGEDQFDTIYF.

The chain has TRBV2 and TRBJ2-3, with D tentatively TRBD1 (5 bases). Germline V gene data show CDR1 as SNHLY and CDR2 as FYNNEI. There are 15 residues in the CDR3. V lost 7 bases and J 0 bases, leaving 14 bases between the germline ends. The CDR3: CASTPDILSTDTQYF. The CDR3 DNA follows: TGTGCCAGCACCCCGGACATCCTAAGCACAGATACGCAGTATTTT.

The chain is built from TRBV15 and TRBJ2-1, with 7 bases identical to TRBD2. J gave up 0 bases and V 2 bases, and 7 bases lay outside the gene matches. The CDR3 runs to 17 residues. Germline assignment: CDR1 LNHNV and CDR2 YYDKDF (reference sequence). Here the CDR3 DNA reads TGTGCCACCAGCAGAAAAAGCGGGGTAAGCTCCTACAATGAGCAGTTCTTC. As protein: CATSRKSGVSSYNEQFF.

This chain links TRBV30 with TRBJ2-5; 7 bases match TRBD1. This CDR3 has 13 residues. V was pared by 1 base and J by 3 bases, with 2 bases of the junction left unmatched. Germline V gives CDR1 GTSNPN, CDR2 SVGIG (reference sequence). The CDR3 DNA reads TGTGCCTGGAGTGACGACAGGGAAGAGACCCAGTACTTC. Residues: CAWSDDREETQYF.

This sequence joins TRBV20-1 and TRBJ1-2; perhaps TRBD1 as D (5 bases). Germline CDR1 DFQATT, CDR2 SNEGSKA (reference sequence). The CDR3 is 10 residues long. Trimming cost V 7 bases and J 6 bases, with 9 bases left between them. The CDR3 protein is CSVRQNGYTF. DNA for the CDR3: TGCAGTGTAAGACAGAATGGCTACACCTTC.